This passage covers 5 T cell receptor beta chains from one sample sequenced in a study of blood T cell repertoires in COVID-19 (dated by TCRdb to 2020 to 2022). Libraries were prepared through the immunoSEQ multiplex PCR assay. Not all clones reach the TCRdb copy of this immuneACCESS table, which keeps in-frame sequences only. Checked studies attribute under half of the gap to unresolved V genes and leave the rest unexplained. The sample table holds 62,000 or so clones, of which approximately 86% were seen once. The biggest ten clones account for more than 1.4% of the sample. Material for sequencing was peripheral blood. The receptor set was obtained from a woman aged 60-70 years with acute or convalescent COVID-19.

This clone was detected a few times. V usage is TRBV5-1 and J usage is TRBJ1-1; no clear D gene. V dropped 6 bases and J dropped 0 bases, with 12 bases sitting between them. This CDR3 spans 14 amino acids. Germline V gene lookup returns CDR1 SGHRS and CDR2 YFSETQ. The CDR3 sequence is CASTREAMNTEAFF. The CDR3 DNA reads TGCGCCAGCACCCGCGAGGCCATGAACACTGAAGCTTTCTTT.

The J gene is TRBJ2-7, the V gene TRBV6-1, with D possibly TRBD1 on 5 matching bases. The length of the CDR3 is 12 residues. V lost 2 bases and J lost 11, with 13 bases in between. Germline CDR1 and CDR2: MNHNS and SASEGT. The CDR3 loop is CASSETQGKEYF. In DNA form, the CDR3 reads TGTGCCAGCAGTGAAACCCAGGGTAAAGAGTACTTC.

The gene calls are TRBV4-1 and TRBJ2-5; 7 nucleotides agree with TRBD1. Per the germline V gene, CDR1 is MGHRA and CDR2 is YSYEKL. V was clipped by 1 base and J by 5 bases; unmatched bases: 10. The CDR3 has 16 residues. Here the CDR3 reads CASSQVSRGGAETQYF. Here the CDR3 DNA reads TGCGCCAGCAGCCAAGTTTCTAGAGGGGGCGCCGAGACCCAGTACTTC.

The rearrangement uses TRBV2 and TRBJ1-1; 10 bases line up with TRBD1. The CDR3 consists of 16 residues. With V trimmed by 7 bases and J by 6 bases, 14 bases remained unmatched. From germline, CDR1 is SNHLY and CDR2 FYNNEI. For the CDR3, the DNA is TGTGCCAGCAAGGGACAGGGGTACGAGTTAGCCCCTGAAGCTTTCTTT. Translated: CASKGQGYELAPEAFF.

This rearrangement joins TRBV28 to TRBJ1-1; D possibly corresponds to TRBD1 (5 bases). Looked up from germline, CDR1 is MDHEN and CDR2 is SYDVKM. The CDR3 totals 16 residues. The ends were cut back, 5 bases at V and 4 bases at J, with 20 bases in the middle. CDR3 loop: CASSPHRSGRGTEAFF. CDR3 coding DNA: TGTGCCAGCAGTCCGCACAGGTCCGGGAGGGGCACTGAAGCTTTCTTT.